One and the same sample provided the 3 T cell receptor beta chains below, sequenced in a study of identical twins. Each CDR3 protein gets one entry after TCRdb re-called the 5' RACE reads with MiXCR. The sample contains about 390,000 distinct CDR3 sequences, roughly 10% of which appear only once. What was sequenced was naive T cells sorted from blood. These receptors all stem from a woman aged 45-60 years in good health.

The chain links TRBV27 to TRBJ2-7, with 8 bases identical to TRBD1. The germline CDR1 and CDR2 sequences are MNHEY and SMNVEV (reference sequence). Germline trimming cut 1 base from V and 6 bases from J; bases unmatched to any gene: 8. The CDR3 has 15 residues. The CDR3 reads CASSLLFQGAPEQYF. The CDR3 DNA reads TGTGCCAGCAGTTTATTGTTTCAGGGGGCGCCCGAGCAGTACTTC.

In this sample, this clonotype turned up many times. The rearrangement uses TRBV20-1 and TRBJ2-3; 9 bases map to TRBD2. Trimming removed 0 bases from V and 0 bases from J; junction bases left unmatched: 10. CDR3 length equals 18 residues. Germline CDR1 is DFQATT and CDR2 is SNEGSKA (reference sequence). The CDR3 sequence is CSAREFSGLAGSTDTQYF. CDR3 coding DNA: TGCAGTGCTAGAGAGTTCTCGGGGCTAGCGGGGAGCACAGATACGCAGTATTTT.

This clonotype showed up just a few times. The V and J genes are TRBV4-1 and TRBJ2-7; D may be TRBD1 (5 bases). The V gene lost 4 bases and the J gene lost 4 bases, with 11 bases spanning the gap. From germline, CDR1 is MGHRA and CDR2 YSYEKL. The CDR3 consists of 13 residues. The DNA for the CDR3 is TGCGCCAGCAGCCTCCTGACAGCTTACGAGCAGTACTTC. Translated, it gives CASSLLTAYEQYF.